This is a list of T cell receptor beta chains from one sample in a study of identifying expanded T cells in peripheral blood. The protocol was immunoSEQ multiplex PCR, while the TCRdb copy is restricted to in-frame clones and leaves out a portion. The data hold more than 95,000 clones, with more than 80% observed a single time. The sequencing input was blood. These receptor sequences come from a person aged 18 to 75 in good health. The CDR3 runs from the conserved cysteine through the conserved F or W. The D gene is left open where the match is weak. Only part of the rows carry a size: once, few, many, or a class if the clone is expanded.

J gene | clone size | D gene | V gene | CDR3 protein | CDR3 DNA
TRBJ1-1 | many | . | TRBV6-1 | CASSEAVGKGGTAGAFF | TGTGCCAGCAGTGAAGCAGTCGGGAAGGGGGGAACGGCGGGGGCTTTCTTT
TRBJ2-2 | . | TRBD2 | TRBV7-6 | CASSLALRTSSTGELFF | TGTGCCAGCAGCTTAGCGCTCCGGACTAGCTCCACCGGGGAGCTGTTTTTT
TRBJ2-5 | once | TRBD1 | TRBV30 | CAWSPTGVQETQYF | TGTGCCTGGAGTCCAACAGGGGTCCAAGAGACCCAGTACTTC
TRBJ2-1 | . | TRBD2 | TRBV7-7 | CASSLGGLAGGAGHYNEQFF | TGTGCCAGCAGCTTAGGCGGACTAGCGGGGGGGGCGGGCCACTACAATGAGCAGTTCTTC
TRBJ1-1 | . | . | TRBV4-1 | CASSQLHSHTEAFF | TGCGCCAGCAGCCAACTTCACAGTCACACTGAAGCTTTCTTT
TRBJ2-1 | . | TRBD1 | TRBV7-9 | CASRSTGELSSYNEQFF | TGTGCCAGCAGGTCAACAGGGGAACTGAGCTCCTACAATGAGCAGTTCTTC
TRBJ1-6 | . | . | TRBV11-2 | CASSFRPPSSYNSPLHF | TGTGCCAGCAGCTTCCGCCCCCCGAGTTCCTATAATTCACCCCTCCACTTT
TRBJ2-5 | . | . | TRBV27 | CASSLTYQETQYF | TGTGCCAGCAGTTTAACGTACCAAGAGACCCAGTACTTC
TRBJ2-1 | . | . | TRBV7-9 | CASSLGMATANEQFF | TGTGCCAGCAGCTTAGGGATGGCCACAGCCAATGAGCAGTTCTTC
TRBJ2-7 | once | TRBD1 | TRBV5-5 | CASSFDGRGNDEQYF | TGTGCCAGCAGCTTTGATGGCAGGGGGAACGACGAGCAGTACTTC
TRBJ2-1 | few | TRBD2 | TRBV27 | CASSGASGGPYNEQFF | TGTGCCAGCAGTGGGGCTAGCGGGGGCCCTTACAATGAGCAGTTCTTC
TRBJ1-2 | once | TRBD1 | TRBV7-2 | CASSSPLTGGRAGYTF | TGTGCCAGCAGCTCCCCCCTCACAGGGGGCAGGGCTGGCTACACCTTC
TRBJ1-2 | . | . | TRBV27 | CASSPRGADGYTF | TGTGCCAGCAGTCCCCGGGGGGCGGATGGCTACACCTTC
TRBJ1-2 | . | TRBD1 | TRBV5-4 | CASSLDRGRLHTF | TGTGCCAGCAGCTTGGACAGGGGGCGACTACACACCTTC
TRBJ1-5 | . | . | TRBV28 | CASRDSNQPQHF | TGTGCCAGCAGGGACAGTAATCAGCCCCAGCATTTT
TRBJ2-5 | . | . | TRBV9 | CASSRGGLETQYF | TGTGCCAGCAGCAGGGGGGGTTTGGAGACCCAGTACTTC
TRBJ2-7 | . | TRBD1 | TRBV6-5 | CASSAIFGDRSEQYF | TGTGCCAGCAGCGCTATCTTCGGGGACAGGAGCGAGCAGTACTTC